This T cell receptor beta chain is from a study of a mutant IDH1 vaccine in newly diagnosed glioma (dated by TCRdb to the early 2020s). Describing the broader study: Of the approximately 30 treated patients, roughly 60% were male and approximately 40% were female, and a mean age of around 40 years was recorded. Prior to enrollment, standard therapy consisting of radiotherapy alone, temozolomide alone, or radiochemotherapy with temozolomide had been administered to patients, with the combination being received by most patients. Peripheral blood samples were drawn at six visits, namely V03 (baseline), V05, V07, V10, V12 and V13. Longitudinal TCRB deep sequencing was performed for about 25 treated patients wherever samples were available for exploratory analyses. Findings and caveats that apply to the study as a whole: PBMC samples for TCRB deep sequencing were selected based on availability. Changes in the top peripheral T cell clonotypes picked up by TCRB sequencing did not appear to be linked to pseudoprogression. Vaccine-induced immune responses across multiple MHC alleles were detected in approximately 93% of patients. According to the authors, sample limitations meant that analyses of patient blood samples could not be reproduced.

CDR1 and CDR2, per the germline V gene, are SGHDT and YYEEEE. The CDR3, from cysteine to phenylalanine, totals 13 residues. Here the CDR3 DNA is all that survives: 39 bases in frame from base 1. Library preparation employed the immunoSEQ multiplex PCR assay. Following the manufacturer's protocol, the hsTCRB Kit was used to amplify rearranged TCR beta chain sequences. An Illumina MiSeq was used to sequence the TCRB libraries. Per the authors' processing: The proprietary platform of the kit vendor was used for demultiplexing, trimming and gene mapping. This immuneACCESS table, as held by TCRdb, lists in-frame sequences with V and J called but not all clones. Of the missing ones, under half trace to an unresolved V gene in checked studies; the others have no known cause. V and J calls and clone size are copied from that table; D and trimming were computed from the DNA. This sample lists around 59,000 clones; about 91% were detected once. The ten largest clones capture roughly 2.7% of the sample.

Reading the label with the study, this specimen's time point is: baseline, week 1 (first vaccination visit). Read against the paper, the sample's treatment or condition label means: pre-vaccination baseline after standard-of-care therapy. The donors had newly diagnosed IDH1-mutant astrocytomas of WHO grade 3 or 4 that showed loss of nuclear ATRX. The samples were drawn from NOA16, a multicentre, single-arm, open-label phase I trial in Germany that tested a mutant IDH1 peptide vaccine in humans for the first time. Blood drawn at visit V03 was used as the baseline sample for immunogenicity testing. Genomic DNA for TCRB sequencing was extracted from EDTA blood using the DNeasy Blood and Tissue Kit. With respect to this clone: What this receptor recognizes is not known. The germline gene is not matched at one end of the junction; a read error may be the cause.

The rearranged segments are TRBV5-6 and TRBJ2-5; tentative D gene TRBD2, with 6 bases matching. This receptor was obtained from a man aged 50-59 years with glioma. Sample: PBMCs, taken from a glioma patient treated with radiotherapy, temozolomide or both. The CDR3 protein is CASSLRLAVILHF. The nucleotide sequence is TGTGCCAGCAGCTTGAGGTTAGCGGTCATACTCCACTTC.